The 15 T cell receptor beta chains presented below share a single source sample, sequenced in a study of long-term antiretroviral therapy in people with HIV. Survey-level immunoSEQ v3.0 assays were run. The repertoire was sequenced with immunoSEQ multiplex PCR; TCRdb's copy has only in-frame clones and lacks some. In the table there are some 25,000 clones, about four fifths of which are singletons. The sequencing here drew on unsorted PBMCs, taken 3 years after starting antiretroviral therapy. All receptors derive from a man aged 40-55 years with HIV.

Only a few counts were recorded for this clone. The rearrangement joins TRBV18 to TRBJ1-1, with D unclear. CDR1 is KGHSH, CDR2 LQKENI, per germline. V gave up 2 bases and J gave up 0 bases, with 10 bases separating them. This CDR3 has 15 amino acids. The CDR3 bases are TGTGCCAGCTCACCAGGAGGCCGACTGAACACTGAAGCTTTCTTT. Protein: CASSPGGRLNTEAFF.

The rearrangement uses TRBV10-1 and TRBJ2-3, with D unclear. The CDR3 is made up of 13 amino acids. The ends were cut back, 4 bases at V and 4 bases at J, with 9 bases in the middle. The germline V gene encodes CDR1 WNHNN and CDR2 SYGVQD (reference sequence). The chain's CDR3 is CASSVLRADTQYF. The DNA for the CDR3 is TGCGCCAGCAGTGTTCTTAGGGCAGATACGCAGTATTTT.

The rearrangement joins TRBV27 to TRBJ2-3; D not certain. Germline loops: CDR1 MNHEY, CDR2 SMNVEV (reference sequence). CDR3 size: 14 residues. The ends were cut back, 7 bases at V and 5 bases at J, with 16 bases in the middle. The CDR3 DNA is TGTGCCAGCACCCAGGATACACTTGGAGATACGCAGTATTTT. Translated: CASTQDTLGDTQYF.

This chain joins TRBV10-2 and TRBJ2-3; D unresolved. Trimming took 3 bases from V and 0 from J, leaving 10 bases between them. This CDR3 is 15 amino acids long. Germline V gives CDR1 WSHSY, CDR2 SAAADI. This CDR3 is CASSDVFVSTDTQYF. CDR3 coding DNA: TGCGCCAGCAGTGACGTGTTCGTAAGCACAGATACGCAGTATTTT.

V and J are TRBV2 and TRBJ2-7, with D perhaps TRBD2 (5 bases). V was clipped by 4 bases and J by 9 bases, with 13 bases between them. The CDR3 covers 12 residues. CDR1 is SNHLY and CDR2 is FYNNEI in the germline V gene. Here the CDR3 DNA reads TGTGCCAGCAGTGGGGGTATTGCGGGGCAGTACTTC. It translates to CASSGGIAGQYF.

The chain combines TRBV7-2 with TRBJ1-1, with a possible D match to TRBD1 (6 bases). Germline V lookup: CDR1 SGHTA, CDR2 FQGNSA. This CDR3 comprises 12 residues. Trimming took 6 bases from V and 11 from J, leaving 16 bases between them. The CDR3: CASSLTGTGAFF. The CDR3 DNA reads as TGTGCCAGCAGTCTCACAGGGACGGGGGCTTTCTTT.

The chain links TRBV11-2 to TRBJ1-1; no definite D call. Germline-derived CDR1 and CDR2 are SGHAT and FQNNGV. CDR3 length: 12 amino acids. V shed 6 bases and J shed 5 bases, with 10 bases lying between them. The DNA of the CDR3 is TGTGCCAGCAGATCGGCGAGGACTGAAGCTTTCTTT. It encodes CASRSARTEAFF.

The J gene is TRBJ2-3, the V gene TRBV10-3, with D hard to call. Germline V gene data show CDR1 as ENHRY and CDR2 as SYGVKD. V lost 6 bases and J lost 6, with 13 bases in between. CDR3 length: 13 amino acids. The CDR3 region has the DNA TGTGCCATCAGCCCGGACCAAGGGGATACGCAGTATTTT. Translated, it gives CAISPDQGDTQYF.

This clone was counted between two and nine times. The V and J genes are TRBV2 and TRBJ2-2, with unresolved D. The CDR3 has 12 amino acids. Germline V gives CDR1 SNHLY, CDR2 FYNNEI. The V gene lost 7 bases and the J gene lost 6 bases, with 9 bases spanning the gap. The DNA of the CDR3 is TGTGCCAGCACCGAAGGATCCGGGGAGCTGTTTTTT. Its translation is CASTEGSGELFF.

The chain is built from TRBV5-1 and TRBJ2-7; D is perhaps TRBD1 (5 bases). The germline gives CDR1 SGHRS, CDR2 YFSETQ. V was cut by 0 bases and J by 5 bases, with 15 bases left in between. The CDR3 has 15 residues. Here the CDR3 DNA reads TGCGCCAGCAGCTTGGAGGGCAGGGTGTGGGACGAGCAGTACTTC. Translating it yields CASSLEGRVWDEQYF.

A few counts support this clone. The rearrangement uses TRBV14 and TRBJ1-1; D call uncertain. The CDR3 is 16 residues long. Germline CDR1 SGHDN, CDR2 FVKESK. The V end lost 1 base, the J end lost 2 bases, and 14 bases lay between the germline ends. The CDR3 region is CASSQAAGKKNTEAFF. Written as DNA, the CDR3 is TGTGCCAGCAGCCAAGCGGCGGGGAAGAAAAACACTGAAGCTTTCTTT.

The gene calls are TRBV11-2 and TRBJ1-2, with D unresolved. The CDR3 length is 15 residues. Germline values: CDR1 SGHAT, CDR2 FQNNGV. The ends were cut back, 4 bases at V and 5 bases at J, with 17 bases in the middle. Here the CDR3 reads CASSSRASLGYGYTF. CDR3 nucleotides: TGTGCCAGCAGCTCCAGAGCCAGCCTTGGATATGGCTACACCTTC.

The chain uses TRBV6-1 and TRBJ1-1, with D possibly TRBD1 on 5 matching bases. The V gene lost 4 bases and the J gene lost 3 bases, with 12 bases spanning the gap. The CDR3 totals 14 residues. CDR1 MNHNS and CDR2 SASEGT come from the germline V gene. Here the CDR3 reads CASSARLGDTEAFF. CDR3 bases: TGTGCCAGCAGTGCCCGGCTAGGGGACACTGAAGCTTTCTTT.

V usage is TRBV28 and J usage is TRBJ2-6, with D perhaps given as TRBD1 or TRBD2 (5 bases each). This CDR3 is 14 amino acids long. Germline V gene sequence: CDR1 MDHEN, CDR2 SYDVKM. V was shortened by 6 bases and J by 9 bases, with 15 bases between the two germline ends. DNA for the CDR3: TGTGCCAGCAGACTACCGGGACCCATCAACGTCCTGACTTTC. Its translation: CASRLPGPINVLTF.

J is TRBJ2-5 and V is TRBV9, with 8 positions matching TRBD2. CDR3 size: 17 residues. Trimming at V came to 7 bases and at J to 5 bases, leaving 19 bases not matched to a gene. CDR1 and CDR2 from the germline V gene are SGDLS and YYNGEE. The CDR3 DNA is TGTGCCAGCGGCAATGCCGGGGGGGCCATTTTTAAGGAGACCCAGTACTTC. Residues: CASGNAGGAIFKETQYF.